This paragraph reports one TCR beta chain. Its specificity is unknown. Germline CDR1 is SGHTA and CDR2 is FQGNSA. J was trimmed by 3 bases and V by 2 bases; bases with no gene match: 4. This CDR3 region has 15 residues. The sample is drawn from a study of shared clonotypes between healthy human individuals. Study observations and caveats: Naive CD4 clonotype sharing across a few donors was approximately 5.2%. Clonotype sharing among donors was expected to depend on sequencing depth.

At the deep level, the assay was run. Clones were read by immunoSEQ multiplex PCR, and TCRdb kept only the in-frame ones, dropping some. The sample comprises 1,400,000 or so clones, around 98.5% of which are singletons, and roughly 0.35% rests with the top ten. Sequenced input: naive CD4+ T cells sorted from blood. Regarding subset: CD45RA+ positively selected. The genes are TRBV7-2 and TRBJ2-1; 7 bases are a match to TRBD2. The TCR originated in a man aged 25-45 years in good health. The CDR3 sequence is CASSLRREYYNEQFF. CDR3 DNA sequence: TGTGCCAGCAGCTTACGGCGGGAGTACTACAATGAGCAGTTCTTC.